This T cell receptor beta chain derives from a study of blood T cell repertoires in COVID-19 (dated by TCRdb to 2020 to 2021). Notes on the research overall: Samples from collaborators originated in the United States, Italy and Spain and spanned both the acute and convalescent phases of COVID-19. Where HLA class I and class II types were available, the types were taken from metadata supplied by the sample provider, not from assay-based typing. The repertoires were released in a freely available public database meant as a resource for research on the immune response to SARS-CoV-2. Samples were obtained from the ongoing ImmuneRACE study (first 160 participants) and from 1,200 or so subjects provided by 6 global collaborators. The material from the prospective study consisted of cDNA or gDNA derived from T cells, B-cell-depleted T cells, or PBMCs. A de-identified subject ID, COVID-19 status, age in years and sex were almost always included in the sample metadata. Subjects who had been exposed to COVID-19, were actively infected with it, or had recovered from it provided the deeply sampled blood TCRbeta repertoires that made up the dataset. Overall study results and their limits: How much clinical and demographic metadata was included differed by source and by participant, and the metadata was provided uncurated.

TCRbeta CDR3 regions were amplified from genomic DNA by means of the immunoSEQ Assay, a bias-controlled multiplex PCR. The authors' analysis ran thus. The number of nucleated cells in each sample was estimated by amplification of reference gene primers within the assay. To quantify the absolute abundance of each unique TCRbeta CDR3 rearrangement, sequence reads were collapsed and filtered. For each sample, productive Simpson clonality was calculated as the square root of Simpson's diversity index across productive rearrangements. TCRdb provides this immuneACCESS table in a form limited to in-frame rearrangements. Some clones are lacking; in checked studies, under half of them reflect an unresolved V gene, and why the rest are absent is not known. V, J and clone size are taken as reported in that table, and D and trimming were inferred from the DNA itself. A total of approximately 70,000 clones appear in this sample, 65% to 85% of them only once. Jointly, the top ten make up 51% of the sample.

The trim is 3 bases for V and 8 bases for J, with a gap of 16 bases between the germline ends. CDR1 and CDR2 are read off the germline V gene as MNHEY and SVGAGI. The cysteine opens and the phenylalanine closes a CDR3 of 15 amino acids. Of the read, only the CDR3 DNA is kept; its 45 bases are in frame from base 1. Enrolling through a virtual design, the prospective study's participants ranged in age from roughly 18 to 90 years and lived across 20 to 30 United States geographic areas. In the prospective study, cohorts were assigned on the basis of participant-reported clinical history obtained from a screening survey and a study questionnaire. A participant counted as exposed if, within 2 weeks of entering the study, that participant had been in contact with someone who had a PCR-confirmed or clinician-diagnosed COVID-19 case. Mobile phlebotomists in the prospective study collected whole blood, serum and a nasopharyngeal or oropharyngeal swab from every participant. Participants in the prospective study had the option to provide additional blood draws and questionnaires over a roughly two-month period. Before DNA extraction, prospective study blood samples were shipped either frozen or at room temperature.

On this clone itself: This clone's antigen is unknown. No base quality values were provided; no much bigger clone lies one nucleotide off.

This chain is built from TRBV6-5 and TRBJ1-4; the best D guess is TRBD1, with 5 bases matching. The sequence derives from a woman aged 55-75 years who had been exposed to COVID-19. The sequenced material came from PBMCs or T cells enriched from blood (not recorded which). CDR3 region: CASSYMTAKNEKLFF. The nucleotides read TGTGCCAGCAGTTATATGACAGCCAAGAACGAAAAACTGTTTTTT.